This T cell receptor (beta chain) was found in a study of post-analysis software for immune sequencing data. Study context: The disease courses covered relapsing-remitting, secondary progressive and progressive-relapsing multiple sclerosis. Study-wide points: Controls' normalized Chao1 diversity significantly exceeded that of multiple sclerosis patients.

As to this clonotype: The antigen is undetermined.

TCR beta libraries were prepared from cDNA with unique molecular identifiers. MiXCR was run by TCRdb on the PCR reads, yielding one entry per CDR3 protein. Of approximately 730,000 distinct CDR3 sequences in the sample, 40% to 55% were seen once. Sample: blood. This receptor was identified in a girl aged 10-17 years with multiple sclerosis.

The CDR3 here is CASSFQPLGEQYF. CDR3 in DNA: TGTGCCAGCAGTTTTCAGCCTCTTGGGGAGCAGTACTTC. This chain links TRBV12-3 or TRBV12-4 with TRBJ2-7; D remains ambiguous. The V and J ends lost 3 bases and 7 bases respectively, with 13 bases between them. The CDR3 has 13 residues.